This T cell receptor beta chain appears in the sequencing data of a study of cytomegalovirus exposure and HLA in healthy donors. Study observations and caveats: Most TCRs appeared rarely, but some public TCRs recurred in many donors. Among TCR beta chains, those listed as cytomegalovirus-associated numbered over 150. A classifier reportedly called cytomegalovirus status with high sensitivity and specificity. Three chains linked to CMV were shown in vitro to be specific for CMV antigens.

The germline V gene encodes CDR1 PRHDT and CDR2 FYEKMQ (reference sequence). V trimming: 5 bases; J trimming: 3 bases; junction bases outside the gene matches: 8. The CDR3 sequence is 15 residues long. Assay used: immunoSEQ multiplex PCR; TCRdb lists only in-frame clones, some missing. Seen here are about 130,000 clones, roughly 95% observed once, and the top ten hold 1.7%. Details on this clone: Its antigen is unknown.

The V and J genes are TRBV13 and TRBJ2-7, with 9 nucleotides matching TRBD1. The TCR comes from a man aged 18 to 30 in good health and CMV-seronegative. Input material: PBMCs. The CDR3 DNA sequence: TGTGCCAGCAGCGCGTCCGGGACAGGGTTCTACGAGCAGTACTTC. Translated: CASSASGTGFYEQYF.